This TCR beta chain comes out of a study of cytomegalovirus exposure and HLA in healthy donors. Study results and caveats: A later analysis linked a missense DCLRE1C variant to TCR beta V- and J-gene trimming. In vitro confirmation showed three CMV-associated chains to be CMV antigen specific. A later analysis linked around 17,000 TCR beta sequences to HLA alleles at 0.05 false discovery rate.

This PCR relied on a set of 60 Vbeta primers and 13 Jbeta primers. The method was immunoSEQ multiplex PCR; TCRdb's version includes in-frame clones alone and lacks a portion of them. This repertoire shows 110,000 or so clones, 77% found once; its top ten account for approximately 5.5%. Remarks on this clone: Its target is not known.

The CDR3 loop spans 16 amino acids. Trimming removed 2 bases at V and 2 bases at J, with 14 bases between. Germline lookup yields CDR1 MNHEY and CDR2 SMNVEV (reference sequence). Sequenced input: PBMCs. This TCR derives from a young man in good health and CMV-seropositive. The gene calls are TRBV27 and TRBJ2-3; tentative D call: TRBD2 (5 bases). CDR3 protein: CASSLNYGGATDTQYF. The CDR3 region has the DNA TGTGCCAGCAGTTTAAATTATGGAGGCGCCACAGATACGCAGTATTTT.